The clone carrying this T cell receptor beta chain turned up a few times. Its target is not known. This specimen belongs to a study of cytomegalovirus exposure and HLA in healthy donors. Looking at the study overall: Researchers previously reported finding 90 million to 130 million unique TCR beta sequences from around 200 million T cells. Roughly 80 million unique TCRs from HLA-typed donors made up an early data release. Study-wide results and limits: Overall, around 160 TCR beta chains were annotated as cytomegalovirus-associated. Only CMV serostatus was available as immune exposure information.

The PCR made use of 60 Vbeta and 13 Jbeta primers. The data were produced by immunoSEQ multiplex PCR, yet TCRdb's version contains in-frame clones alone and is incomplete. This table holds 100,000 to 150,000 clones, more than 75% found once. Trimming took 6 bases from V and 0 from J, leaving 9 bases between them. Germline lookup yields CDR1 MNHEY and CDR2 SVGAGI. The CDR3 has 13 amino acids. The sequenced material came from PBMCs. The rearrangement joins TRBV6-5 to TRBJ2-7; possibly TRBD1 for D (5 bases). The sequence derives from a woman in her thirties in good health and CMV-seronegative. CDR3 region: CASRGAVSYEQYF. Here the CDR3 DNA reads TGTGCCAGCAGAGGGGCGGTCTCCTACGAGCAGTACTTC.